The 29 T cell receptor beta chains presented below share a single source sample, sequenced in a study of blood T cell repertoires in COVID-19 (TCRdb year 2020). Library method: the immunoSEQ multiplex PCR assay. TCRdb obtained this table from immuneACCESS and retained in-frame rearrangements with V and J assigned. These tables miss some clones; where compared with another copy, unresolved V genes account for less than half of the shortfall, and the remainder is unexplained. Present in this sample are 93,000 or so clones, roughly 80% of which were seen just once. The ten most abundant clones make up about 12% of the sample. The sequencing input was peripheral blood. These receptors all come from a human donor in a cohort sampled during active COVID-19.

The rearrangement uses TRBV6-2 or TRBV6-3 and TRBJ2-5, with TRBD2 as a possible D gene (6 bases). Germline loops: CDR1 MNHEY, CDR2 SVGEGT. V lost 1 base to trimming and J lost 4 bases, with 13 bases between them. The CDR3 loop spans 15 amino acids. CDR3 nucleotides: TGTGCCAGCAGTTACTACCGCGGGACCTCAGAGACCCAGTACTTC. This translates into CASSYYRGTSETQYF.

The rearrangement joins TRBV7-3 to TRBJ2-3; D is ambiguous. V shed 0 bases and J shed 1 base, with 11 bases lying between them. The CDR3 contains 16 residues. CDR1 is SGHTA and CDR2 is FQGTGA in the germline V gene. This CDR3 reads CASSLTISPGTDTQYF. The CDR3 DNA sequence: TGTGCCAGCAGCTTAACCATTTCCCCAGGCACAGATACGCAGTATTTT. Variable domain in full (rest from reference TRBV7-3 and TRBJ2-3): GAGVSQTPSNKVTEKGKYVELRCDPISGHTALYWYRQSLGQGPEFLIYFQGTGAADDSGLPNDRFFAVRPEGSVSTLKIQRTERGDSAVYLCASSLTISPGTDTQYFGPGTRLTVL.

V is TRBV13 and J is TRBJ1-1; 9 nucleotides line up with TRBD1. Per germline, CDR1 PRHDT and CDR2 FYEKMQ (reference sequence). V was clipped by 5 bases and J by 4 bases; unmatched bases: 5. CDR3 length: 14 residues. The CDR3 bases are TGTGCCAGCAGCACCCGACAGGGGGTCACTGAAGCTTTCTTT. Its protein is CASSTRQGVTEAFF.

V gene TRBV27 combines with J gene TRBJ1-2; unclear D gene. Trimming pared 6 bases from V and 3 bases from J, leaving 17 bases between. Germline CDR1 and CDR2: MNHEY and SMNVEV (reference sequence). CDR3 size: 15 residues. In DNA, the CDR3 is TGTGCCAGCAGATCAAACCTTAACTCCGACTATGGCTACACCTTC. Its translation: CASRSNLNSDYGYTF.

This chain joins TRBV21-1 and TRBJ1-1; TRBD1 is the table's D call and was not checked against the DNA. TRBV21-1 represents a pseudogene. CDR3 length: 18 residues. CDR3 nucleotides: TGTGCCAGCAGCGAGGCTGGGACAGGGGGCGCATTGGGCACTGAAGCTTTCTTT. Its translation is CASSEAGTGGALGTEAFF.

The chain links TRBV5-5 to TRBJ2-6; D is unresolved. V lost 0 bases to trimming and J lost 2 bases, with 6 bases between them. Germline CDR1 SGHKS, CDR2 YYEKEE (reference sequence). The CDR3 is made up of 15 amino acids. CDR3 region: CASSLVPAGANVLTF. The CDR3 DNA follows: TGTGCCAGCAGCTTGGTCCCGGCTGGGGCCAACGTCCTGACTTTC.

The rearrangement links TRBV15 to TRBJ1-3; 10 positions match TRBD1. Germline CDR1 is LNHNV and CDR2 is YYDKDF (reference sequence). Unmatched junction bases numbered 6, after V lost 4 bases and J lost 0 bases. CDR3 length equals 17 residues. The CDR3 sequence is CATSTGTGANSGNTIYF. The DNA of the CDR3 is TGTGCCACCAGCACTGGGACAGGGGCGAACTCTGGAAACACCATATATTTT.

This clone was seen only once. The rearrangement uses TRBV7-7 and TRBJ2-2, with a weak D call TRBD1 (6 bases). Germline values: CDR1 SSHAT, CDR2 FNYEAQ (reference sequence). Trimming stripped 5 bases from V and 4 bases from J, with 17 bases between. The CDR3 is made up of 16 amino acids. The CDR3 reads CASSTLEGGRTGELFF. In DNA form, the CDR3 reads TGTGCCAGCAGCACGCTTGAAGGGGGTCGCACCGGGGAGCTGTTTTTT.

This clone was observed a handful of times. This chain links TRBV2 with TRBJ1-3; possible D gene TRBD1, 5 bases. Trimming removed 11 bases at V and 0 bases at J, with 20 bases between. This CDR3 is built from 16 residues. Per germline, CDR1 SNHLY and CDR2 FYNNEI. In DNA form, the CDR3 reads TGTGCCCTAAGTGCGGGGCAGATAGGCTCTGGAAACACCATATATTTT. Its translation is CALSAGQIGSGNTIYF.

The gene calls are TRBV5-4 and TRBJ1-3; D is unresolved. Germline-derived CDR1 and CDR2 are SGHNT and YYREEE (reference sequence). The CDR3 extends over 13 amino acids. Trimming left V 7 bases short and J 0 bases short, with 8 bases between. CDR3 protein: CASRSSSGNTIYF. CDR3 nucleotide sequence: TGTGCCAGCCGCTCGAGCTCTGGAAACACCATATATTTT. The full variable domain, its missing parts supplied by reference TRBV5-4 and TRBJ1-3, is ETGVTQSPTHLIKTRGQQVTLRCSSQSGHNTVSWYQQALGQGPQFIFQYYREEENGRGNFPPRFSGLQFPNYSSELNVNALELDDSALYLCASRSSSGNTIYFGEGSWLTVV.

The chain employs TRBV13 and TRBJ2-2; the D gene is possibly TRBD2 (7 bases). Germline-derived CDR1 and CDR2 are PRHDT and FYEKMQ (reference sequence). The CDR3 contains 16 residues. Trimming took off 5 bases at V and 0 bases at J, with 13 bases between the two ends. The CDR3 here is CASSLGGTTNTGELFF. In DNA form, the CDR3 reads TGTGCCAGCAGCCTGGGGGGGACAACGAACACCGGGGAGCTGTTTTTT. Combining the CDR3 with reference TRBV13 and TRBJ2-2 gives the whole variable domain AAGVIQSPRHLIKEKRETATLKCYPIPRHDTVYWYQQGPGQDPQFLISFYEKMQSDKGSIPDRFSAQQFSDYHSELNMSSLELGDSALYFCASSLGGTTNTGELFFGEGSRLTVL.

The genes are TRBV7-2 and TRBJ1-5; 7 nucleotides agree with TRBD1. Trimming took 1 base from V and 9 from J; bases not matched to a gene: 18. This CDR3 is 18 amino acids long. The germline V gene encodes CDR1 SGHTA and CDR2 FQGNSA. The CDR3 nucleotides are TGTGCCAGCAGCTTAGAGTACCGAGGCCGGGACAGCCTTGGGCCCCAGCATTTT. It specifies CASSLEYRGRDSLGPQHF.

The chain's CDR3 is CASSQGLAYEQFF. In nucleotides, the CDR3 is TGTGCCAGCAGCCAGGGACTAGCCTATGAGCAGTTCTTC. The chain has TRBV3-1 (or the pseudogene TRBV3-2) and TRBJ2-1, with 9 nucleotides matching TRBD2. The germline CDR1 and CDR2 sequences are LGHDT and YNNKEL (reference sequence). The V segment lost 3 bases and the J segment 8 bases; nucleotides outside the gene matches: 2. This CDR3 region has 13 residues.

DNA for the CDR3: TGTGCCAGCAGCCTGCGGACAGGGGGCTATGGCTACACCTTC. It codes for CASSLRTGGYGYTF. This chain uses TRBV3-1 (or the pseudogene TRBV3-2) with TRBJ1-2, with 10 bases aligning to TRBD1. The ends lost 4 bases at V and 4 bases at J; junction bases unmatched: 3. This CDR3 has 14 amino acids. Germline V gives CDR1 LGHDT, CDR2 YNNKEL (reference sequence).

The V gene is TRBV6-5, the J gene TRBJ2-2; a possible D gene is TRBD1 (6 bases). The germline V gene has CDR1 MNHEY and CDR2 SVGAGI. The V and J ends lost 6 bases and 4 bases respectively, with 9 bases between them. The CDR3 covers 13 residues. The CDR3 region is CASRGDTTGELFF. Written as DNA, the CDR3 is TGTGCCAGCAGGGGGGACACCACCGGGGAGCTGTTTTTT.

The rearrangement links TRBV13 to TRBJ1-2; tentative D call: TRBD1 (5 bases). The germline gives CDR1 PRHDT, CDR2 FYEKMQ (reference sequence). With 1 base removed from V and 5 bases from J, the gap between germline ends came to 8 bases. The CDR3 has 13 amino acids. CDR3 DNA sequence: TGTGCCAGCAGCTTAGACAGGCGGTATGGCTACACCTTC. Translated, it gives CASSLDRRYGYTF. The entire variable domain, with the rest obtained from reference TRBV13 and TRBJ1-2, is as follows: AAGVIQSPRHLIKEKRETATLKCYPIPRHDTVYWYQQGPGQDPQFLISFYEKMQSDKGSIPDRFSAQQFSDYHSELNMSSLELGDSALYFCASSLDRRYGYTFGSGTRLTVV.

This chain connects TRBV6-1 to TRBJ2-1; TRBD2 matches at 8 bases. J gave up 10 bases and V 2 bases, and 7 bases lay outside the gene matches. CDR1 and CDR2 from the germline V gene are MNHNS and SASEGT. The length of the CDR3 is 14 residues. CDR3 residues: CASSELSGSAEQFF. Here the CDR3 DNA reads TGTGCCAGCAGTGAACTCAGCGGGAGCGCAGAGCAGTTCTTC.

The J gene is TRBJ1-2, the V gene TRBV7-8; weak D call: TRBD1 (6 bases). The CDR3 consists of 14 residues. CDR1 SGHVS and CDR2 FQNEAQ come from the germline V gene. Trimming cost V 1 base and J 6 bases, with 12 bases left between them. In DNA, the CDR3 is TGTGCCAGCAGCTTAGGAACACAGGGAAATGGCTACACCTTC. Protein sequence: CASSLGTQGNGYTF.

The rearrangement joins TRBV7-2 to TRBJ1-5; TRBD1 matches at 8 bases. CDR3 length equals 13 residues. Germline trimming cut 3 bases from V and 5 bases from J; bases unmatched to any gene: 0. The germline CDR1 and CDR2 sequences are SGHTA and FQGNSA. CDR3 coding DNA: TGTGCCAGCAGCTTGACAGGGGATCAGCCCCAGCATTTT. Translated, it gives CASSLTGDQPQHF.

The V and J genes are TRBV4-3 and TRBJ2-6; D is ambiguous. Germline V CDR1 and CDR2: LGHNA, YSLEER. Trimming removed 0 bases at V and 0 bases at J, with 12 bases between. The length of the CDR3 is 18 residues. The CDR3 DNA is TGCGCCAGCAGCCAAGATCCAGTTCGATCCTCTGGGGCCAACGTCCTGACTTTC. Translated, it gives CASSQDPVRSSGANVLTF.

This chain connects TRBV5-4 to TRBJ1-6; D gene unclear. Germline-derived CDR1 and CDR2 are SGHNT and YYREEE (reference sequence). V lost 3 bases and J 7 bases, leaving 8 bases between the germline ends. This CDR3 is built from 13 residues. The CDR3 DNA is TGTGCCAGCAGCTCAGATTCGAATTCACCCCTCCACTTT. Translated: CASSSDSNSPLHF.

This clone was detected once. The V call is TRBV7-9, the J call TRBJ1-1, with 9 bases that match TRBD1. Trimming cost V 0 bases and J 1 base; bases outside gene matches: 0. The CDR3 has 15 residues. Germline values: CDR1 SEHNR, CDR2 FQNEAQ (reference sequence). The CDR3: CASSLAGQGNTEAFF. The CDR3 nucleotides are TGTGCCAGCAGCTTAGCGGGACAGGGGAACACTGAAGCTTTCTTT.

V and J are TRBV5-6 and TRBJ1-6; D is ambiguous. V dropped 2 bases and J dropped 7 bases, with 7 bases sitting between them. This CDR3 contains 13 residues. In germline, CDR1 is SGHDT, CDR2 YYEEEE. The CDR3 spells CASSLRENSPLHF. CDR3 bases: TGTGCCAGCAGCTTACGGGAGAATTCACCCCTCCACTTT. Together with reference TRBV5-6 and TRBJ1-6, the CDR3 gives the full variable domain: DAGVTQSPTHLIKTRGQQVTLRCSPKSGHDTVSWYQQALGQGPQFIFQYYEEEERQRGNFPDRFSGHQFPNYSSELNVNALLLGDSALYLCASSLRENSPLHFGNGTRLTVT.

The chain joins TRBV19 to TRBJ2-5; D ambiguous. This CDR3 comprises 14 residues. The V end was cut by 4 bases, the J end by 1 base, with 10 bases between. From germline, CDR1 is LNHDA and CDR2 SQIVND (reference sequence). CDR3 protein: CASSTSRFQETQYF. The CDR3 DNA reads as TGTGCCAGTAGTACCTCCCGTTTCCAAGAGACCCAGTACTTC.

V and J are TRBV29-1 and TRBJ1-1; the D gene is possibly TRBD1 (5 bases). Germline lookup yields CDR1 SQVTM and CDR2 ANQGSEA. The CDR3 runs 13 residues. V lost 5 bases to trimming and J lost 2 bases, with 12 bases between them. The CDR3 sequence: CSVYRQLNTEAFF. In DNA form, the CDR3 reads TGCAGCGTTTACAGACAGTTAAACACTGAAGCTTTCTTT.

The V call is TRBV25-1, the J call TRBJ1-4; possible D gene TRBD1, 6 bases. The CDR3 extends over 13 amino acids. Trimming stripped 4 bases from V and 8 bases from J, with 11 bases between. Germline V lookup: CDR1 MGHDK, CDR2 SYGVNS. This CDR3 is CASSGQGSEKLFF. CDR3 nucleotide sequence: TGTGCCAGCAGTGGGCAGGGGAGCGAAAAACTGTTTTTT.

Here the CDR3 reads CASSLELAAVPDTQYF. CDR3 nucleotide sequence: TGCGCCAGCAGCTTGGAACTAGCGGCCGTCCCAGATACGCAGTATTTT. The V gene is TRBV5-1, the J gene TRBJ2-3; TRBD2 aligns across 8 bases. Germline CDR1 SGHRS, CDR2 YFSETQ. The CDR3 runs to 16 residues. Trimming removed 0 bases from V and 4 bases from J; junction bases left unmatched: 7.

The chain carries TRBV28 and TRBJ2-3; a possible D gene is TRBD2 (5 bases). Germline V gives CDR1 MDHEN, CDR2 SYDVKM. The CDR3 totals 16 residues. V lost 3 bases and J lost 4, with 17 bases in between. In DNA form, the CDR3 reads TGTGCCAGCAGTTTCACCGGGCCCCCGAGGGCAGATACGCAGTATTTT. Translation gives CASSFTGPPRADTQYF.

The chain employs TRBV5-1 and TRBJ1-3; 7 bases agree with TRBD1. The CDR3 loop spans 16 amino acids. V lost 0 bases, J lost 9 bases, and 12 bases stayed unmatched. Germline V gene sequence: CDR1 SGHRS, CDR2 YFSETQ. The CDR3 nucleotides read TGCGCCAGCAGCTTGGAGGGGGCCCAGGCCCCTCGCACCATATATTTT. As protein: CASSLEGAQAPRTIYF.